This entry lists 19 T cell receptor beta chains sequenced from one sample in a study of T cells expressing NK-cell markers. Each CDR3 protein gets one entry in TCRdb, which reprocessed the 5' RACE reads and gives no DNA. In all, the sample yields 500,000 to 600,000 distinct CDR3 sequences. Sequenced material: blood T cells: a sorted CD56 or NKG2C T cell subset, CD4+ or CD8+ T cells, or bulk PBMC T cells (not recorded which). The source is a man aged 18 to 35 in good health.

This sequence joins TRBV28 and TRBJ1-5. The germline gives CDR1 MDHEN, CDR2 SYDVKM. The CDR3 spans 14 residues. This CDR3 reads CASYLSGINQPQHF.

This rearrangement joins TRBV24-1 to TRBJ2-5. There are 16 residues in the CDR3. Germline V gene lookup returns CDR1 KGHDR and CDR2 SFDVKD. The CDR3 sequence is CATSATQRDIGETQYF.

The V call is TRBV20-1, the J call TRBJ2-5. This CDR3 comprises 12 residues. Per the germline V gene, CDR1 is DFQATT and CDR2 is SNEGSKA (reference sequence). The CDR3: CSVKVAGETQYF.

The chain couples TRBV7-3 to TRBJ2-6. CDR3 length equals 17 residues. Germline CDR1 reads SGHTA; CDR2 reads FQGTGA. The CDR3 spells CASSLGITGSGANVLTF.

The chain uses TRBV5-1 and TRBJ1-1; the TRBD1 assignment by TCRdb is unverifiable without DNA. Germline loops: CDR1 SGHRS, CDR2 YFSETQ. The CDR3 spans 15 residues. Here the CDR3 reads CASSTRSTANTEAFF.

The genes are TRBV19 and TRBJ2-7; TCRdb proposes TRBD1, but this gene call is untestable without DNA. CDR3 length equals 14 residues. The germline CDR1 and CDR2 sequences are LNHDA and SQIVND (reference sequence). CDR3 loop: CASSTDGVTYEQYF.

The chain joins TRBV19 to TRBJ2-1; the TRBD1 assignment by TCRdb is unverifiable without DNA. Per the germline V gene, CDR1 is LNHDA and CDR2 is SQIVND (reference sequence). This CDR3 contains 15 residues. CDR3 region: CASSTDQGPHNEQFF.

The chain couples TRBV12-3 or TRBV12-4 to TRBJ2-1; TCRdb selects TRBD1, and the lack of DNA leaves this call unchecked. This CDR3 contains 15 residues. CDR3 region: CASRGVLTGFNEQFF.

This chain links TRBV10-2 with TRBJ2-2; TCRdb indicates TRBD1, and absent DNA this call remains unverified. Per the germline V gene, CDR1 is WSHSY and CDR2 is SAAADI. CDR3 size: 12 residues. The chain's CDR3 is CASRTGGGELFF.

J is TRBJ1-1 and V is TRBV20-1; TCRdb outputs TRBD1, but without DNA this stays unchecked. This CDR3 spans 14 amino acids. Germline V gene data show CDR1 as DFQATT and CDR2 as SNEGSKA (reference sequence). The CDR3 loop reads CSASSDRLEAEAFF.

The rearrangement links TRBV4-3 to TRBJ2-7; checking the TCRdb D call of TRBD1 is not possible without DNA. There are 15 residues in the CDR3. CDR1 and CDR2 (germline): LGHNA, YSLEER. The CDR3 loop is CASSQSRQGDYEQYF.

The rearrangement uses TRBV18 and TRBJ1-1; checking the TCRdb D call of TRBD1 is not possible without DNA. The CDR3 loop spans 16 amino acids. Germline values: CDR1 KGHSH, CDR2 LQKENI. CDR3 amino acids: CASSRPGTGSNTEAFF. The complete variable domain, with remaining parts taken from reference TRBV18 and TRBJ1-1, reads NAGVMQNPRHLVRRRGQEARLRCSPMKGHSHVYWYRQLPEEGLKFMVYLQKENIIDESGMPKERFSAEFPKEGPSILRIQQVVRGDSAAYFCASSRPGTGSNTEAFFGQGTRLTVV.

The gene calls are TRBV12-3 or TRBV12-4 and TRBJ1-2. The CDR3 is 14 residues long. CDR3 loop: CASSSTDQRDGYTF.

The chain links TRBV12-3 or TRBV12-4 to TRBJ2-5; TCRdb picks TRBD2, but there is no DNA to check that call. The CDR3 has 15 residues. CDR3 protein: CASSLASGRAQTQYF.

The genes are TRBV6-1 and TRBJ2-5. The CDR3 runs 14 residues. In germline, CDR1 is MNHNS, CDR2 SASEGT. The CDR3 spells CASSEEAGTQTQYF.

The J gene is TRBJ2-5, the V gene TRBV12-3 or TRBV12-4. This CDR3 comprises 15 residues. The CDR3: CASSFLVQDGETQYF.

This chain links TRBV12-3 or TRBV12-4 with TRBJ2-1. The CDR3 is made up of 12 amino acids. The CDR3 spells CASSLRDNEQFF.

The genes are TRBV7-9 and TRBJ1-2; TCRdb lists TRBD1, though no DNA is available to test this call. The CDR3 has 13 amino acids. Germline V lookup: CDR1 SEHNR, CDR2 FQNEAQ (reference sequence). The CDR3 loop reads CASSPPSVYGYTF.

The rearrangement joins TRBV5-1 to TRBJ2-2; the TCRdb call, TRBD1, lacks DNA for checking. The CDR3 runs 15 residues. Germline V gene lookup returns CDR1 SGHRS and CDR2 YFSETQ. The CDR3 protein is CASSFGHGSTGELFF. Combining the CDR3 with reference TRBV5-1 and TRBJ2-2 gives the whole variable domain KAGVTQTPRYLIKTRGQQVTLSCSPISGHRSVSWYQQTPGQGLQFLFEYFSETQRNKGNFPGRFSGRQFSNSRSEMNVSTLELGDSALYLCASSFGHGSTGELFFGEGSRLTVL.